A single sample gave rise to the 19 T cell receptor beta chains below, sequenced in a study of blood T cell repertoires in COVID-19. Assay: immunoSEQ multiplex PCR; the TCRdb copy retains only in-frame clones and omits some. The sample records 250,000 to 350,000 clones, approximately 85% being singletons. Material: PBMCs or T cells enriched from blood (not recorded which). Source of these receptors: a woman aged 25 to 45 who had recovered from COVID-19.

This chain links TRBV5-1 with TRBJ1-1; 7 nucleotides line up with TRBD1. Germline loops: CDR1 SGHRS, CDR2 YFSETQ. V lost 0 bases and J lost 1; bases outside the gene matches: 6. The CDR3 is 16 residues long. The CDR3 protein is CASSLVSGTANTEAFF. In DNA, the CDR3 is TGCGCCAGCAGCTTGGTCTCCGGGACAGCGAACACTGAAGCTTTCTTT.

V is TRBV29-1 and J is TRBJ2-7; D possibly corresponds to TRBD2 (6 bases). The CDR3 extends over 13 amino acids. V was pared by 7 bases and J by 0 bases, with 13 bases between. Germline V gives CDR1 SQVTM, CDR2 ANQGSEA. CDR3 bases: TGCAGCGCTATTAGCGGAATCTCCTACGAGCAGTACTTC. This translates into CSAISGISYEQYF.

This rearrangement joins TRBV19 to TRBJ2-7; tentatively, D is TRBD2 (6 bases). Germline V gene lookup returns CDR1 LNHDA and CDR2 SQIVND (reference sequence). V was pared by 5 bases and J by 1 base, with 9 bases between. This CDR3 comprises 13 residues. The CDR3 reads CASSLASSYEQYF. In DNA form, the CDR3 reads TGTGCCAGTAGTCTAGCGTCTTCCTACGAGCAGTACTTC. The full variable domain, in which reference TRBV19 and TRBJ2-7 provide the parts outside the CDR3, is DGGITQSPKYLFRKEGQNVTLSCEQNLNHDAMYWYRQDPGQGLRLIYYSQIVNDFQKGDIAEGYSVSREKKESFPLTVTSAQKNPTAFYLCASSLASSYEQYFGPGTRLTVT.

The chain carries TRBV25-1 and TRBJ1-5; D gene unclear. The germline V and J ends were trimmed by 1 base and 7 bases, with 11 bases remaining between them. The germline CDR1 and CDR2 sequences are MGHDK and SYGVNS. The CDR3 runs 14 residues. The CDR3 here is CASSEWNSIQPQHF. The CDR3 nucleotides are TGTGCCAGCAGTGAATGGAACAGCATACAGCCCCAGCATTTT.

V usage is TRBV28 and J usage is TRBJ2-3, with TRBD2 identical over 13 bases. V shed 4 bases, J shed 1 base, and the junction held 11 bases outside the gene matches. Germline V lookup: CDR1 MDHEN, CDR2 SYDVKM. The CDR3 is made up of 19 amino acids. The CDR3 DNA is TGTGCCAGCAGTTCAACCCCTGGGACTAGCGGGATAGGCACAGATACGCAGTATTTT. Translated: CASSSTPGTSGIGTDTQYF.

The chain uses TRBV27 and TRBJ1-1, with unresolved D. Germline V gene sequence: CDR1 MNHEY, CDR2 SMNVEV (reference sequence). CDR3 length: 15 amino acids. V lost 0 bases and J lost 6, with 14 bases in between. CDR3 DNA: TGTGCCAGCAGTTTATCGTCTTCTCGGGTCGCTGAAGCTTTCTTT. It yields the protein CASSLSSSRVAEAFF.

The CDR3 coding sequence is TGTGCCAGCAGTTCCGGGACAGCGTTGTTGTACGAGCAGTACTTC. It codes for CASSSGTALLYEQYF. This chain uses TRBV7-9 with TRBJ2-7, with 7 positions matching TRBD1. Per germline, CDR1 SEHNR and CDR2 FQNEAQ (reference sequence). The CDR3 spans 15 residues. Trimming took 6 bases from V and 4 from J; bases not matched to a gene: 12.

The V and J genes are TRBV5-1 and TRBJ2-3; D might be TRBD1 (6 bases). Germline V gene data show CDR1 as SGHRS and CDR2 as YFSETQ. Trimming cost V 6 bases and J 6 bases, with 23 bases left between them. The CDR3 is 16 amino acids. CDR3: CASTAGGLKSGDTQYF. The CDR3, as DNA: TGCGCCAGCACCGCTGGGGGCCTCAAATCGGGCGATACGCAGTATTTT.

The chain carries TRBV5-1 and TRBJ2-2, with 8 bases that match TRBD2. Unmatched junction bases numbered 2, after V lost 0 bases and J lost 7 bases. The CDR3 is 14 amino acids. Germline assignment: CDR1 SGHRS and CDR2 YFSETQ. CDR3 in amino acids: CASSLGTSFGELFF. The CDR3 nucleotides are TGCGCCAGCAGCTTGGGGACTAGCTTCGGGGAGCTGTTTTTT.

This clone was seen a single time. Other DNA sequences in the same sample also yield this CDR3. This rearrangement joins TRBV7-9 to TRBJ2-3; D unclear. Germline V lookup: CDR1 SEHNR, CDR2 FQNEAQ (reference sequence). The length of the CDR3 is 12 residues. V was shortened by 5 bases and J by 2 bases, with 5 bases between the two germline ends. CDR3 DNA sequence: TGTGCCAGCAGCCCAAACACAGATACGCAGTATTTT. It yields the protein CASSPNTDTQYF. Full variable domain (remainder filled in from reference TRBV7-9 and TRBJ2-3): DTGVSQNPRHKITKRGQNVTFRCDPISEHNRLYWYRQTLGQGPEFLTYFQNEAQLEKSRLLSDRFSAERPKGSFSTLEIQRTEQGDSAMYLCASSPNTDTQYFGPGTRLTVL.

The chain uses TRBV15 and TRBJ1-5; the match to TRBD1 covers 7 bases. J lost 0 bases, V lost 0 bases, and 14 bases had no gene match. CDR3 length: 20 amino acids. Per the germline V gene, CDR1 is LNHNV and CDR2 is YYDKDF (reference sequence). The CDR3 protein is CATSRESPTGQNHSNQPQHF. As DNA, the CDR3 is TGTGCCACCAGCAGAGAATCCCCGACAGGGCAAAACCATAGCAATCAGCCCCAGCATTTT.

The genes are TRBV7-8 and TRBJ2-7; 11 nucleotides align to TRBD2. This CDR3 contains 16 residues. V trimming: 6 bases; J trimming: 2 bases; junction bases outside the gene matches: 9. Germline CDR1 SGHVS, CDR2 FQNEAQ. The CDR3 spells CASSTIAGGRTYEQYF. The CDR3 nucleotides read TGTGCCAGCAGTACTATAGCGGGAGGGCGGACCTACGAGCAGTACTTC.

The chain employs TRBV7-6 and TRBJ2-3; 8 bases map to TRBD2. Germline CDR1 SGHVS, CDR2 FNYEAQ. Losses at the gene ends were 0 bases for V and 6 bases for J; bases not matched to a gene: 8. The length of the CDR3 is 16 residues. The CDR3 nucleotides are TGTGCCAGCAGCTTAGCGGGGCGTAGCGGGATGGATACGCAGTATTTT. Translation: CASSLAGRSGMDTQYF.

This chain connects TRBV6-5 to TRBJ2-2, with a possible D match to TRBD2 (5 bases). Germline V lookup: CDR1 MNHEY, CDR2 SVGAGI. Trimming cost V 2 bases and J 2 bases, with 12 bases left between them. This CDR3 spans 16 amino acids. CDR3 residues: CASSYSRGVNTGELFF. The CDR3 DNA reads TGTGCCAGCAGTTACAGTCGGGGAGTAAACACCGGGGAGCTGTTTTTT.

This clone turned up a few times. The chain couples TRBV6-5 to TRBJ2-7; D is ambiguous. CDR3 size: 11 residues. Trimming shortened V by 11 bases and J by 6 bases, and 14 bases separated the two germline ends. CDR1 MNHEY and CDR2 SVGAGI come from the germline V gene. The CDR3 loop reads CASRNVGEQYF. In DNA, the CDR3 is TGTGCCTCTAGGAATGTTGGCGAGCAGTACTTC.

The V and J genes are TRBV19 and TRBJ1-2; D is perhaps TRBD1 (5 bases). From germline, CDR1 is LNHDA and CDR2 SQIVND (reference sequence). This CDR3 has 14 amino acids. V was pared by 9 bases and J by 3 bases, with 17 bases between. CDR3 residues: CASSQAGKDYGYTF. CDR3 nucleotide sequence: TGTGCCAGCTCGCAGGCAGGGAAGGACTATGGCTACACCTTC.

The chain has TRBV7-6 and TRBJ1-2; 7 bases match TRBD1. CDR1 is SGHVS, CDR2 FNYEAQ, per germline. Germline trimming cut 6 bases from V and 4 bases from J; bases unmatched to any gene: 11. The CDR3 is 15 residues long. CDR3 protein: CASSSGTVKGYGYTF. CDR3 DNA sequence: TGTGCCAGCAGTTCCGGGACAGTCAAAGGCTATGGCTACACCTTC.

The V call is TRBV11-1, the J call TRBJ2-3; 9 bases line up with TRBD1. In germline, CDR1 is SGHAT, CDR2 FQDESV (reference sequence). J gave up 5 bases and V 5 bases, and 8 bases lay outside the gene matches. This CDR3 is built from 15 residues. The CDR3 bases are TGTGCCAGCAGCCCGGGACAGGGTGGGGTAGATACGCAGTATTTT. Translation gives CASSPGQGGVDTQYF.

V usage is TRBV28 and J usage is TRBJ2-3; D not certain. This CDR3 is 14 amino acids long. The ends were cut back, 4 bases at V and 0 bases at J, with 8 bases in the middle. Germline CDR1 MDHEN, CDR2 SYDVKM. CDR3 coding DNA: TGTGCCAGCAGTTGGTTAGTTAGCACAGATACGCAGTATTTT. Its protein is CASSWLVSTDTQYF.